Listed here are 7 T cell receptor beta chains from one sample, sequenced in a study of cytomegalovirus exposure and HLA in healthy donors. Amplification used 60 Vbeta primers and 13 Jbeta primers. The assay was immunoSEQ multiplex PCR, and TCRdb's table has in-frame clones only and misses some. This repertoire shows approximately 79,000 clones, around 79% found once; its top ten account for 1.5% to 2%. Sequencing input: PBMCs. The receptors originated from a man aged 35 to 55 in good health and CMV-seronegative.

This clone was found once. The genes are TRBV19 and TRBJ2-2; 9 bases agree with TRBD1. The CDR3 totals 16 residues. Losses at the gene ends were 3 bases for V and 4 bases for J; bases not matched to a gene: 6. The V gene's germline CDR1 is LNHDA and CDR2 SQIVND (reference sequence). This CDR3 is CASSIQQGAPTGELFF. CDR3 coding DNA: TGTGCCAGTAGTATCCAACAGGGGGCGCCCACCGGGGAGCTGTTTTTT.

The chain uses TRBV28 and TRBJ1-1; 8 bases line up with TRBD1. The CDR3 runs to 15 residues. CDR1 and CDR2 from the germline V gene are MDHEN and SYDVKM. Trimming cost V 6 bases and J 4 bases; bases outside gene matches: 10. CDR3 DNA: TGTGCCAGCAGCCCGAGGCGGGACAGGTCCACTGAAGCTTTCTTT. Protein product: CASSPRRDRSTEAFF.

This clone was observed a handful of times. This chain uses TRBV7-9 with TRBJ2-1; D possibly corresponds to TRBD1 (7 bases). Trimming shortened V by 5 bases and J by 7 bases, and 12 bases separated the two germline ends. In germline, CDR1 is SEHNR, CDR2 FQNEAQ (reference sequence). This CDR3 is 13 amino acids long. CDR3 protein: CASSMTGRNEQFF. Here the CDR3 DNA reads TGTGCCAGCAGCATGACAGGGAGGAATGAGCAGTTCTTC. Together with reference TRBV7-9 and TRBJ2-1, the CDR3 gives the full variable domain: DTGVSQNPRHKITKRGQNVTFRCDPISEHNRLYWYRQTLGQGPEFLTYFQNEAQLEKSRLLSDRFSAERPKGSFSTLEIQRTEQGDSAMYLCASSMTGRNEQFFGPGTRLTVL.

CDR3 loop: CASSEAQGAGYGYTF. DNA for the CDR3: TGTGCCAGCAGTGAAGCGCAGGGGGCGGGCTATGGCTACACCTTC. This sequence joins TRBV6-1 and TRBJ1-2; 8 bases map to TRBD1. CDR3 length: 15 residues. Germline loops: CDR1 MNHNS, CDR2 SASEGT. J gave up 4 bases and V 0 bases, and 4 bases lay outside the gene matches.

The V call is TRBV10-3, the J call TRBJ2-7; 9 bases map to TRBD1. CDR3 length equals 13 residues. V lost 7 bases, J lost 5 bases, and 6 bases stayed unmatched. CDR1 and CDR2 from the germline V gene are ENHRY and SYGVKD. CDR3 region: CAITRQGGDEQYF. For the CDR3, the DNA is TGTGCCATCACCAGACAGGGGGGGGACGAGCAGTACTTC.

V is TRBV5-6 and J is TRBJ1-2; the match to TRBD1 covers 9 bases. The germline V gene encodes CDR1 SGHDT and CDR2 YYEEEE. Trimming cost V 1 base and J 5 bases; bases outside gene matches: 3. The CDR3 totals 14 residues. The CDR3 DNA follows: TGTGCCAGCAGCTTGAGCGACAGGGGGTATGGCTACACCTTC. As protein: CASSLSDRGYGYTF. The full variable domain, its missing parts supplied by reference TRBV5-6 and TRBJ1-2, is DAGVTQSPTHLIKTRGQQVTLRCSPKSGHDTVSWYQQALGQGPQFIFQYYEEEERQRGNFPDRFSGHQFPNYSSELNVNALLLGDSALYLCASSLSDRGYGYTFGSGTRLTVV.

The genes are TRBV12-5 and TRBJ2-1; a weak D match, TRBD1 (6 bases). The length of the CDR3 is 13 residues. The V gene's germline CDR1 is LGHNT and CDR2 FRNRAP. Trimming left V 8 bases short and J 9 bases short, with 17 bases between. In nucleotides, the CDR3 is TGTGCTAGTCAACAGGGAACGGTCGCTGAGCAGTTCTTC. Amino acids: CASQQGTVAEQFF.